The clone carrying this T cell receptor (beta chain) was seen a handful of times. Its target is not known. This sample stems from a study of identical twins. Study-wide points: Insertions were reduced in abundant cord blood beta clonotypes but not in memory repertoires.

The donors were all healthy and Caucasian. Using its own MiXCR run on the 5' RACE reads, TCRdb lists one record per CDR3 protein. The sample shows around 650,000 distinct CDR3 sequences, under 8.5% of them seen only once. Trimming cost V 3 bases and J 2 bases, with 14 bases left between them. The CDR3 spans 15 residues. CDR1 and CDR2 from the germline V gene are SNHLY and FYNNEI. Separately, the same data were catalogued under a study of yellow fever vaccine responses in identical twins.

The sequence derives from a woman younger than 35 in good health. Sequencing input: PBMCs. This rearrangement joins TRBV2 to TRBJ2-7, with D unclear. CDR3 residues: CASSESPGATYEQYF. The CDR3 DNA sequence: TGTGCCAGCAGTGAGTCCCCAGGCGCAACCTACGAGCAGTACTTC.